The TCR beta chain under discussion was sequenced for a study of T cell repertoires in ileal Crohn's disease. Study as a whole: MI samples are biopsies from the surgical specimen's proximal margin. Study outcomes and limitations: Compared with non-smokers, active smokers at surgery showed more clonal expansions. Compared with CD4 T cells, sorted CD8 cells carried more expanded clones.

In the case of this clone: Its antigen is not identified.

TCRdb's table, derived via immunoSEQ multiplex PCR, lists solely in-frame clones and lacks some. The repertoire holds about 7,200 clones, with roughly 78% as singletons. The time point denotes: proximal margin of the surgical specimen (macroscopically non-inflamed). The germline V gene encodes CDR1 GTSNPN and CDR2 SVGIG (reference sequence). V lost 2 bases to trimming and J lost 3 bases, with 15 bases between them. This CDR3 spans 15 amino acids. The sample taken for sequencing was ileal tissue. The rearrangement links TRBV30 to TRBJ2-3, with a weak D call TRBD2 (6 bases). The TCR was taken from an adult with Crohn's disease. CDR3 DNA: TGTGCCTGGAGTCAAGGCCTAGCGATGACAGATACGCAGTATTTT. This encodes CAWSQGLAMTDTQYF.